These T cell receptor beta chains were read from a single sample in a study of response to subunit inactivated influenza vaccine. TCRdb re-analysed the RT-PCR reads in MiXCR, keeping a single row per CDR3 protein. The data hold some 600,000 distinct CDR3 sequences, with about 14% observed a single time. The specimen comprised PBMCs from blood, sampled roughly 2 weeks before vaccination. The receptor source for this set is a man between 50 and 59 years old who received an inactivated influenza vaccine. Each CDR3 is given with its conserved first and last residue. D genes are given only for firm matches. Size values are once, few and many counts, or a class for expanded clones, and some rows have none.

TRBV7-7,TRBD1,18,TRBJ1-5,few,TGTGCCAGCAGCTCCTGCGTCCCGGGACAGCCTTCCAATCAGCCCCAGCATTTT,CASSSCVPGQPSNQPQHF
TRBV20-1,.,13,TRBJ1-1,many,TGCAGTGCTAGAGTGCATTCGAACACTGAAGCTTTCTTT,CSARVHSNTEAFF
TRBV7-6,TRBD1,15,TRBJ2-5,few,TGTGCCAGCAGCCCAGAACAGGGGGCGTGGGAGACCCAGTACTTC,CASSPEQGAWETQYF
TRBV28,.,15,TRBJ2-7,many,TGTGCCAGCAGTTCCATTGCGGAGGGTGATTACGAGCAGTACTTC,CASSSIAEGDYEQYF
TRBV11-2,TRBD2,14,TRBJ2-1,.,TGTGCCAGCAGCTTAAATTCAGTAGCGGGGGGACGCAGCTTC,CASSLNSVAGGRSF
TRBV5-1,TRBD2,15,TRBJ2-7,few,TGCGCCAGCAGCGCCACGATGAGGGAGGGCTACGAGCAGTACTTC,CASSATMREGYEQYF
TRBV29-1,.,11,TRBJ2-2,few,TGCAGCGTTGAAGACATCGGGGAGCTGTTTTTT,CSVEDIGELFF
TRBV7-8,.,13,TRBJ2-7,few,TGTGCCAGCAGCCACCGGGCCCACTACGAGCAGTACTTC,CASSHRAHYEQYF
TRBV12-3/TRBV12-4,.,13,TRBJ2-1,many,TGTGCCAGCAGCAATACAAGGGGGACAGAGCAGTTCTTC,CASSNTRGTEQFF
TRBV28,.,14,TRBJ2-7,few,TGTGCCAGCAGTTTGCTCCTGAGCTCCTACGAGCAGTACTTC,CASSLLLSSYEQYF
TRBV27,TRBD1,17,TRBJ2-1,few,TGTGCCAGCAGCCCACCTTCCGGGACAGGGTGGACGTATGAGCAGTTCTTC,CASSPPSGTGWTYEQFF
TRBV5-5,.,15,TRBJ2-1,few,TGTGCCAGCAGCTTCGGCGGATCTCCCCACAATGAGCAGTTCTTC,CASSFGGSPHNEQFF
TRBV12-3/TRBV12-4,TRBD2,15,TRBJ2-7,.,TGTGCCAGCAGCACGCGGACTAGCGGGGGGTACGAGCAGTACTTC,CASSTRTSGGYEQYF
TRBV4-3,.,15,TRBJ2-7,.,TGCGCCAGCAGCCAAGATCGGGGCAGGGCGCGGGAGCAGTACTTC,CASSQDRGRAREQYF
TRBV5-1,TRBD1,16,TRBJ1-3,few,TGCGCCAGCAGCTTGGCAGGGGGCTTATATGGAAACACCATATATTTT,CASSLAGGLYGNTIYF
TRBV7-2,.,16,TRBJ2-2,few,TGTGCCAGCAGCTCGGTGACAGGCTTAACCACCGGGGAGCTGTTTTTT,CASSSVTGLTTGELFF
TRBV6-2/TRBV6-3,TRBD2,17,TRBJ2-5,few,TGTGCCAGCAGTTACGCTTATCTAGCGGGGGTGTCAGAGACCCAGTACTTC,CASSYAYLAGVSETQYF
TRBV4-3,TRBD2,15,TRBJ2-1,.,TGCGCCAGCAGCCAAGAGGAGCGGGGGTACAATGAGCAGTTCTTC,CASSQEERGYNEQFF
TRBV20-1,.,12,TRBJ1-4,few,TGCAGCTTGGGGGAGGATAGCGAAAAACTGTTTTTT,CSLGEDSEKLFF
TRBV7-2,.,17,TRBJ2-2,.,TGTGCCAGCAGCTTTAGCGGTAGGGGTCAATACACCGGGGAGCTGTTTTTT,CASSFSGRGQYTGELFF
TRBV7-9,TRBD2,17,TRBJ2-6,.,TGTGCCAGCAGCTCTCTAGCGGGGGGGCTCGGGGCCAACGTCCTGACTTTC,CASSSLAGGLGANVLTF
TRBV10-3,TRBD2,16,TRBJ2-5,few,TGTGCCATCAGTGAGTCTACTAGCGGGAGTTACGAGACCCAGTACTTC,CAISESTSGSYETQYF
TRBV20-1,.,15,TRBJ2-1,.,TGCAGTGCTAGAGCACCGGGAATCTCCTACAATGAGCAGTTCTTC,CSARAPGISYNEQFF
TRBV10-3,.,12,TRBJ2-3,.,TGTGCCATCAGTATCAATGCGGATACGCAGTATTTT,CAISINADTQYF
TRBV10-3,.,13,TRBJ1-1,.,TGTGCCATAGCGCCTTCAATGAACACTGAAGCTTTCTTT,CAIAPSMNTEAFF
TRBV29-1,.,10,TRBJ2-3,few,TGCAGCGTCCGCACAGATACGCAGTATTTT,CSVRTDTQYF
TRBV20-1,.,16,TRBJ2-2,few,TGCAGTGCTAGAGAACGTGGGCGTACGAACACCGGGGAGCTGTTTTTT,CSARERGRTNTGELFF
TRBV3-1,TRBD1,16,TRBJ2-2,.,TGTGCCAGCAGTCAGCAGGGGGCGCGACGGACCGGGGAGCTGTTTTTT,CASSQQGARRTGELFF
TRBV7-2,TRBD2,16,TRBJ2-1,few,TGTGCCAGCAGCCCGCAAAGACTAGCGGGGCACAATGAGCAGTTCTTC,CASSPQRLAGHNEQFF
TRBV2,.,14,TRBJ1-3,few,TGTGCCAGCAGTCCTTGGGACTCTGGAAACACCATATATTTT,CASSPWDSGNTIYF
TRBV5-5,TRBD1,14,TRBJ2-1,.,TGTGCCAGCAGCACCGGACAGGGTCGAGGTGAGCAGTTCTTC,CASSTGQGRGEQFF
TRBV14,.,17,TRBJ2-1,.,TGTGCCAGCAGCCAAGATTCTGGGGATTGGGGGCACAATGAGCAGTTCTTC,CASSQDSGDWGHNEQFF
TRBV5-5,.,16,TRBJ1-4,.,TGTGCCAGCAGCTTGGCTCCTAGGACCGGCGGAGAAAAACTGTTTTTT,CASSLAPRTGGEKLFF
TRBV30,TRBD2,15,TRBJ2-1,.,TGTGCCTGGAGTGTACGACTAGCGGGAAACAATGAGCAGTTCTTC,CAWSVRLAGNNEQFF
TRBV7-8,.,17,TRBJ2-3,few,TGTGCCAGCAGCTTGCCCAGATATCCCTCCCACACAGATACGCAGTATTTT,CASSLPRYPSHTDTQYF
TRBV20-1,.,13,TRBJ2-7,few,TGCAGTGCTAGATACGGAGGGGGTTACGAGCAGTACTTC,CSARYGGGYEQYF
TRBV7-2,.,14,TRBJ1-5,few,TGTGCCAGCAGCTCAGTGGGGTACGATCAGCCCCAGCATTTT,CASSSVGYDQPQHF
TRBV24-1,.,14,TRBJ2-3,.,TGTGCCACCAGTGATTTTCGACGAGAGGATACGCAGTATTTT,CATSDFRREDTQYF
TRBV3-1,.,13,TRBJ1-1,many,TGTGCCAGCAGCCAAGGGTCGGGAACTGAAGCTTTCTTT,CASSQGSGTEAFF
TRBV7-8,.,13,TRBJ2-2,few,TGTGCCAGCAGCTTAGTTGAAGTAGGGGAGCTGTTTTTT,CASSLVEVGELFF
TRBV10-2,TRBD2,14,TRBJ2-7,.,TGCGCCAGCAGTGAGAGGGGCGGGAGGTACGAGCAGTACTTC,CASSERGGRYEQYF
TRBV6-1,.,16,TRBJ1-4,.,TGTGCCAGCACCGAAAGCGGCCGAGACCGCCGGGGGAAACTGTTTTTT,CASTESGRDRRGKLFF
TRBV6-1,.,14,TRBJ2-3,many,TGTGCCAGCAGTGACCGGGACAACACAGATACGCAGTATTTT,CASSDRDNTDTQYF
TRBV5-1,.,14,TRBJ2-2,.,TGCGCCAGCAGCTCCTTCTCAGACACCGGGGAGCTGTTTTTT,CASSSFSDTGELFF
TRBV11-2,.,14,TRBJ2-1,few,TGTGCCAGCAGCTTATCTAGGCTCCCCAATGAGCAGTTCTTC,CASSLSRLPNEQFF
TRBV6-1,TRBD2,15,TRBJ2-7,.,TGTGCCAGCACTCGACTAGCGGGAGGTACCTACGAGCAGTACTTC,CASTRLAGGTYEQYF
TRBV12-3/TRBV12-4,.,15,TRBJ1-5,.,TGTGCCAGCAGTTTAGCAGGGCGGCTCAATCAGCCCCAGCATTTT,CASSLAGRLNQPQHF
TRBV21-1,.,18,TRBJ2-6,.,TGTGCCAGCAGCAATGGACGGGAGGGCTACTCTGGGGCCAACGTCCTGACTTTC,CASSNGREGYSGANVLTF
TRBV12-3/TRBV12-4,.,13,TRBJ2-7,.,TGTGCCAGCAGTTTGAGGGAACACTACGAGCAGTACTTC,CASSLREHYEQYF
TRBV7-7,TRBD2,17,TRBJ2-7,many,TGTGCCAGCAGGTTCCGGATGTTGGCTAGCGGAAACTACGAGCAGTACTTC,CASRFRMLASGNYEQYF